This TCR beta chain was sequenced in a study of blood T cell repertoires in COVID-19. Study-level information: The United States, Italy and Spain supplied acute and convalescent COVID-19 samples. PBMCs, B-cell-depleted T cells, or T cells were the source of the cDNA or gDNA that made up the material.

Original analysis: Estimation of nucleated cell counts relied on the amplification of reference gene primers. Generated by immunoSEQ multiplex PCR, the TCRdb table keeps only in-frame clones and is missing some. The D gene and trimming were derived from the DNA, and the V and J assignments and clone size from that table. The sample carries roughly 220,000 clones, 80% to 85% recorded once. This CDR3 spans 15 amino acids. Germline CDR1 and CDR2: KGHDR and SFDVKD. Deletions cut 3 bases from V and 2 bases from J, with 11 bases between. Source material: peripheral blood. This TCR derives from a woman aged 55-70 years who had recovered from COVID-19. The chain recombines TRBV24-1 with TRBJ2-3; tentatively, D is TRBD1 (6 bases). DNA for the CDR3: TGTGCCACCAGTGATCCCCGGGACACCACAGATACGCAGTATTTT. Its translation is CATSDPRDTTDTQYF.